This T cell receptor beta chain was profiled in a study of beta chain features in type 1 diabetes. About this clone itself: Its target is unknown.

Expressed TCRB transcripts were sequenced because the isolated RNA had all been reverse transcribed beforehand. Method: immunoSEQ multiplex PCR; TCRdb's copy keeps in-frame clones and lacks some. In the table there are 250,000 to 400,000 clones, 12% to 15% of which are singletons. Study-level points and caveats: A definitive answer on HLA type influencing TCRB rearrangement was not reached here. Significant though moderate, a shortening of TCRB CDR3s appeared in all four CD4+ subsets of Type 1 diabetes patients.

This CDR3 is built from 16 residues. V lost 4 bases and J lost 2; bases outside the gene matches: 9. CDR1 is SGHDN, CDR2 FVKESK, per germline. Sorted populations all exceeded 95% purity. V usage is TRBV14 and J usage is TRBJ2-3, with 7 bases fitting TRBD2. The source of this sequence is a man aged 30 to 39 in good health. The sequencing input was central memory CD4+ T cells from blood. The CDR3 here is CASSPVGGVATDTQYF. The CDR3 nucleotides read TGTGCCAGCAGCCCCGTTGGGGGGGTGGCCACAGATACGCAGTATTTT.